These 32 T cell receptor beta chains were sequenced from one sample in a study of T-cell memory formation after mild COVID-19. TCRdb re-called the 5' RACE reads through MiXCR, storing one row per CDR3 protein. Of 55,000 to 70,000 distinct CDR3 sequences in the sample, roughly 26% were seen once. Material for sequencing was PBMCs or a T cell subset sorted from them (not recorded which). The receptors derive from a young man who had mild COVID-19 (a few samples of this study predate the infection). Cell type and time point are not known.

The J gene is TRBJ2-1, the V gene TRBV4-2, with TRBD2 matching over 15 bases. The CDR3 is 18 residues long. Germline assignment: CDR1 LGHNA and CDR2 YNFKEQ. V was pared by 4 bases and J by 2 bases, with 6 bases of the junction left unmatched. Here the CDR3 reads CASSPGTSGGFAYNEQFF. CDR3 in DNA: TGTGCCAGCAGCCCCGGGACTAGCGGGGGGTTTGCCTACAATGAGCAGTTCTTC.

CDR3 DNA sequence: TGTGCCAGTAGTATCGTCCCGCCTGGCCATCAGCCCCAGCATTTT. It is translated as CASSIVPPGHQPQHF. The chain joins TRBV19 to TRBJ1-5; D uncertain. The V end was cut by 3 bases, the J end by 5 bases, with 14 bases between. From germline, CDR1 is LNHDA and CDR2 SQIVND (reference sequence). This CDR3 comprises 15 residues. The full variable domain, with the rest looked up from reference TRBV19 and TRBJ1-5, is DGGITQSPKYLFRKEGQNVTLSCEQNLNHDAMYWYRQDPGQGLRLIYYSQIVNDFQKGDIAEGYSVSREKKESFPLTVTSAQKNPTAFYLCASSIVPPGHQPQHFGDGTRLSIL.

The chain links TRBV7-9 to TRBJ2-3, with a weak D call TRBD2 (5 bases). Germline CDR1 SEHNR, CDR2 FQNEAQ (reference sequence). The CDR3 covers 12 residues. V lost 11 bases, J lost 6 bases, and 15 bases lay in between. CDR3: CASSSDPDTQYF. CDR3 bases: TGTGCCTCTAGCAGTGACCCCGATACGCAGTATTTT.

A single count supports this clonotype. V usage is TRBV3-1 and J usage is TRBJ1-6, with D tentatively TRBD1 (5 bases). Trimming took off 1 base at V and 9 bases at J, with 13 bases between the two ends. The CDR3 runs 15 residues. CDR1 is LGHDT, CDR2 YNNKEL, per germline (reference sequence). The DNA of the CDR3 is TGTGCCAGCAGCCAAGCTGGGGGGAATGGTTCACCCCTCCACTTT. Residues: CASSQAGGNGSPLHF.

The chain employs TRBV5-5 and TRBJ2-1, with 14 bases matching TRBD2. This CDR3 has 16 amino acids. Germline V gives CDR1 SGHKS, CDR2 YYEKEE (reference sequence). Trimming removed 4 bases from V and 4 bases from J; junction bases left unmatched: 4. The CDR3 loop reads CASSARLAGGYNEQFF. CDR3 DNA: TGTGCCAGCAGCGCTAGACTAGCGGGGGGGTACAATGAGCAGTTCTTC.

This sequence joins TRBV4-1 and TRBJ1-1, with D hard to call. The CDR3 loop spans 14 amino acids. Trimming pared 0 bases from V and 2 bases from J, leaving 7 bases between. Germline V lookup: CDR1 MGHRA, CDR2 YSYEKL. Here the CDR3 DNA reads TGCGCCAGCAGCCAAGAGGGCAGAAACACTGAAGCTTTCTTT. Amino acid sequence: CASSQEGRNTEAFF.

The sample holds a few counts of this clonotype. The CDR3 protein is CASSLYGTSGVEQFF. CDR3 in DNA: TGTGCCAGCAGCTTATACGGGACTAGCGGGGTTGAGCAGTTCTTC. The chain uses TRBV7-2 and TRBJ2-1, with TRBD2 identical over 13 bases. Germline CDR1 is SGHTA and CDR2 is FQGNSA. The CDR3 consists of 15 residues. With 2 bases clipped from V and 9 bases from J, the junction kept 4 bases outside the gene matches.

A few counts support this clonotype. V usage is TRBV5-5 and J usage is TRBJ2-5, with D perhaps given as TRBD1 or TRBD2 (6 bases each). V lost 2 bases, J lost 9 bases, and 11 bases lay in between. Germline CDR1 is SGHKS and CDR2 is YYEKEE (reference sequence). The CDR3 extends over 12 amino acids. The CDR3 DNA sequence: TGTGCCAGCAGCTTTGGAGGGGGTGCCCAGTACTTC. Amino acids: CASSFGGGAQYF.

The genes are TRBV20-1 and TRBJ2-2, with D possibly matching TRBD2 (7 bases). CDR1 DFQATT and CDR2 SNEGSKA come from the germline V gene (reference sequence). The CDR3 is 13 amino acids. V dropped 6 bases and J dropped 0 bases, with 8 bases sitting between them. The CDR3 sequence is CSAGGPNTGELFF. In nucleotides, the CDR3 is TGCAGTGCCGGGGGGCCGAACACCGGGGAGCTGTTTTTT.

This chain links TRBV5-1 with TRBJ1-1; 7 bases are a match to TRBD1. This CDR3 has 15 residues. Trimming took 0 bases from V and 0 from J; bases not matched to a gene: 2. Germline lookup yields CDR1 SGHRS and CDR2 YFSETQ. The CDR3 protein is CASSLGDSMNTEAFF. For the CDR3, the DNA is TGCGCCAGCAGCTTGGGGGACAGCATGAACACTGAAGCTTTCTTT.

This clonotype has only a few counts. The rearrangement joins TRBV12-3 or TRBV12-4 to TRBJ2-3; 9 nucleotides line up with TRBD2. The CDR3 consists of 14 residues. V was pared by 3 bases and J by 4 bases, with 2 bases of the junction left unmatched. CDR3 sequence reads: CASSLGLAPDTQYF. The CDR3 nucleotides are TGTGCCAGCAGTTTGGGACTAGCACCAGATACGCAGTATTTT.

The CDR3 DNA is TGTGCCAGCAGAGCAGGGGCCACAGATACGCAGTATTTT. Translation: CASRAGATDTQYF. The chain employs TRBV6-5 and TRBJ2-3, with a weak D call TRBD1 (6 bases). The ends were cut back, 6 bases at V and 2 bases at J, with 9 bases in the middle. Germline lookup yields CDR1 MNHEY and CDR2 SVGAGI. This CDR3 contains 13 residues.

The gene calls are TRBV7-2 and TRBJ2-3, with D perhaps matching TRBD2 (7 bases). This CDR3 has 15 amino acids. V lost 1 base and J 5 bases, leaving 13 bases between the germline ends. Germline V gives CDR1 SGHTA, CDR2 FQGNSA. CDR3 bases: TGTGCCAGCAGCTTAGGCGTGGGGGGGCAAGATACGCAGTATTTT. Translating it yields CASSLGVGGQDTQYF.

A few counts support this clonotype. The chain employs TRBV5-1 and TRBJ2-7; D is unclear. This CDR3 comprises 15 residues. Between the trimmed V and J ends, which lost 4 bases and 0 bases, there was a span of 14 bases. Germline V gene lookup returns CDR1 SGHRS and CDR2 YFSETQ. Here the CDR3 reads CASSESVLTSYEQYF. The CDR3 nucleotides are TGCGCCAGCAGCGAATCGGTCCTAACCTCCTACGAGCAGTACTTC.

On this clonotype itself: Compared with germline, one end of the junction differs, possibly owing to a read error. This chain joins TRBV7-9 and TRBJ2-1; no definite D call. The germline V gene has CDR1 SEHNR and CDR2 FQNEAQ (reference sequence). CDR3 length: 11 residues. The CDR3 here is CASSSNNEQFF. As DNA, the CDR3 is TGTGCCAGCAGCTCCAACAATGAGCAGTTCTTC.

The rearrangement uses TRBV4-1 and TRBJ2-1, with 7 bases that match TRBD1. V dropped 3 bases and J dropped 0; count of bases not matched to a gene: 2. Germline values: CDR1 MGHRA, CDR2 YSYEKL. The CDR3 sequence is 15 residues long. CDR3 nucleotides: TGCGCCAGCAGCCAGGGACAGTCCTCCTACAATGAGCAGTTCTTC. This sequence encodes CASSQGQSSYNEQFF.

The CDR3 here is CASSQDWGQETQYF. The CDR3 nucleotides are TGTGCCAGCAGCCAAGATTGGGGGCAAGAGACCCAGTACTTC. The rearrangement joins TRBV3-1 to TRBJ2-5; the D gene could be TRBD1 or TRBD2 (5 bases each). This CDR3 is built from 14 residues. Trimming shortened V by 0 bases and J by 2 bases, and 7 bases separated the two germline ends. Germline values: CDR1 LGHDT, CDR2 YNNKEL (reference sequence).

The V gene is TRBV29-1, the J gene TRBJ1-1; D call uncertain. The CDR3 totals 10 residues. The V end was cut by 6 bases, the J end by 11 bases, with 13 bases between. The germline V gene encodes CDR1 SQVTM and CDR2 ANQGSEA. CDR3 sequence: CSVLGRAAFF. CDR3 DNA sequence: TGCAGCGTCCTTGGTCGGGCGGCTTTCTTT.

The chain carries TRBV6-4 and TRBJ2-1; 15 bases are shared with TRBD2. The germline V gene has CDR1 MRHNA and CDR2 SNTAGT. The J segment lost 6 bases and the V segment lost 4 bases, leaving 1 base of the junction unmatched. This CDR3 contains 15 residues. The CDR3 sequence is CASSGTSGGANEQFF. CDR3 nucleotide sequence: TGTGCCAGCAGTGGGACTAGCGGGGGGGCCAATGAGCAGTTCTTC.

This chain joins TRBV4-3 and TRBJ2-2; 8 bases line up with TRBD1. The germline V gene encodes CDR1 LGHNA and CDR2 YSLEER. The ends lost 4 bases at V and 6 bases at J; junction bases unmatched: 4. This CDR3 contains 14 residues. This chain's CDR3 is CASSPDRGSGELFF. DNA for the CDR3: TGCGCCAGCAGCCCAGACAGGGGTTCCGGGGAGCTGTTTTTT.

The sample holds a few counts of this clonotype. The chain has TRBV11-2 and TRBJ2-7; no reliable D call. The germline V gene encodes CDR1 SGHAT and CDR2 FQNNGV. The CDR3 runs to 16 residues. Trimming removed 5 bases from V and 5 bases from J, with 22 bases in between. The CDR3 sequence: CASSPSPGGRLDEQYF. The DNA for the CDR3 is TGTGCCAGCAGCCCAAGCCCCGGCGGACGCCTGGACGAGCAGTACTTC. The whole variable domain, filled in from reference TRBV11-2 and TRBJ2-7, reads EAGVAQSPRYKIIEKRQSVAFWCNPISGHATLYWYQQILGQGPKLLIQFQNNGVVDDSQLPKDRFSAERLKGVDSTLKIQPAKLEDSAVYLCASSPSPGGRLDEQYFGPGTRLTVT.

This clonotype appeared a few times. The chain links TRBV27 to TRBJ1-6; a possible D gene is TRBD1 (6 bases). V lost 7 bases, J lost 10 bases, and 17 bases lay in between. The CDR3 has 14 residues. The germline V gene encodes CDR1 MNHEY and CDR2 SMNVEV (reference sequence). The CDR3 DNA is TGTGCCAGCATCCCGACAGGAGGGGTCTCACCCCTCCACTTT. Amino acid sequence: CASIPTGGVSPLHF.

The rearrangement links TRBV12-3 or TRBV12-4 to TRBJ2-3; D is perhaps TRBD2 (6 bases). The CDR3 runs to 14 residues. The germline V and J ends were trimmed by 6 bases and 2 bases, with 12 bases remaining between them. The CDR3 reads CASSPGLNTDTQYF. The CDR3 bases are TGTGCCAGCAGCCCGGGACTGAACACAGATACGCAGTATTTT.

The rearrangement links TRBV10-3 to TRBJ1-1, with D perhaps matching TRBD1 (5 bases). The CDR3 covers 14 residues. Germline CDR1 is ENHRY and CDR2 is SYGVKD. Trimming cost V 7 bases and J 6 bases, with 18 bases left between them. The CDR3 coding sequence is TGTGCCATCACTCCTGATCAGGGAGAGGCTGAAGCTTTCTTT. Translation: CAITPDQGEAEAFF.

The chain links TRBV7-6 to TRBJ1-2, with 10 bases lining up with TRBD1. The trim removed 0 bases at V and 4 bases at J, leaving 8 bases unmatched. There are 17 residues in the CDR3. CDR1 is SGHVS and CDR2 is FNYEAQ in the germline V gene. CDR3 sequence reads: CASSLAQDGQGGYGYTF. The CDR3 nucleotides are TGTGCCAGCAGCTTAGCGCAGGACGGACAGGGGGGCTATGGCTACACCTTC.

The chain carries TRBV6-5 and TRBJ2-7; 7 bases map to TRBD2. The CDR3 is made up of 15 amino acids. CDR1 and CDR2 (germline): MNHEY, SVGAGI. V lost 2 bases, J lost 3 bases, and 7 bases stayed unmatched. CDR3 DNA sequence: TGTGCCAGCAGTTACGGCTCCGGGGGGAACTACGAGCAGTACTTC. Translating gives CASSYGSGGNYEQYF.

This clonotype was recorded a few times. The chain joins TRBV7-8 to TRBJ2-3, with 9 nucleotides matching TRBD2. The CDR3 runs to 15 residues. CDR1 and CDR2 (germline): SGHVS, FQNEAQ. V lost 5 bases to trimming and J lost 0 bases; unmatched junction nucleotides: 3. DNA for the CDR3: TGTGCCAGCAGCCTTACTAGCGGGAGCACAGATACGCAGTATTTT. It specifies CASSLTSGSTDTQYF.

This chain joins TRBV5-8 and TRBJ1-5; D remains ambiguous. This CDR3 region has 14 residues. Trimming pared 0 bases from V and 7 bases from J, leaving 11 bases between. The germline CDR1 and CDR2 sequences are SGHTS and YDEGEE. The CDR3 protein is CASSLVSRYQPQHF. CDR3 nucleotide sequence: TGTGCCAGCAGCTTGGTAAGCAGGTACCAGCCCCAGCATTTT. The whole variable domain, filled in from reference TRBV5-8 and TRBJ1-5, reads EAGVTQSPTHLIKTRGQQATLRCSPISGHTSVYWYQQALGLGLQFLLWYDEGEERNRGNFPPRFSGRQFPNYSSELNVNALELEDSALYLCASSLVSRYQPQHFGDGTRLSIL.

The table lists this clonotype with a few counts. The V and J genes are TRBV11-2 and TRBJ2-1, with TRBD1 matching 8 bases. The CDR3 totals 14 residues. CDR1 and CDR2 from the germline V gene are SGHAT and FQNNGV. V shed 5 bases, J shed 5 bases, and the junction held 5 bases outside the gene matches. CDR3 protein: CASSPGQVNNEQFF. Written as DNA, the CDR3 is TGTGCCAGCAGCCCGGGACAGGTTAACAATGAGCAGTTCTTC.

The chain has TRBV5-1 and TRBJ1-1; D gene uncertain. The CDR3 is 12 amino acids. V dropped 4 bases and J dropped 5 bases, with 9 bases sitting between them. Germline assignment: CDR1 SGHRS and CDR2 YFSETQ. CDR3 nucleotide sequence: TGCGCCAGCAGCCCGGGGAGGACTGAAGCTTTCTTT. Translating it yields CASSPGRTEAFF. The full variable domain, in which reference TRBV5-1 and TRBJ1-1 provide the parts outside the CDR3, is KAGVTQTPRYLIKTRGQQVTLSCSPISGHRSVSWYQQTPGQGLQFLFEYFSETQRNKGNFPGRFSGRQFSNSRSEMNVSTLELGDSALYLCASSPGRTEAFFGQGTRLTVV.

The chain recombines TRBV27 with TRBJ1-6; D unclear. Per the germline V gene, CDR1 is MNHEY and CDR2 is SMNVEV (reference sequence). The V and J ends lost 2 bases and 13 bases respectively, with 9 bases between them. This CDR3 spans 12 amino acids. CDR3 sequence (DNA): TGTGCCAGCAGTTTAGGAGGGCGGCCCCTCCACTTT. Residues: CASSLGGRPLHF.

DNA for the CDR3: TGTGCCAGCAGCCCCCGGGACAGACCCAACGAGCAGTACGTC. It is translated as CASSPRDRPNEQYV. The chain uses TRBV27 and TRBJ2-7, with 7 bases matching TRBD1. Trimming at V came to 6 bases and at J to 5 bases, leaving 10 bases not matched to a gene. This CDR3 has 14 amino acids. In germline, CDR1 is MNHEY, CDR2 SMNVEV (reference sequence).